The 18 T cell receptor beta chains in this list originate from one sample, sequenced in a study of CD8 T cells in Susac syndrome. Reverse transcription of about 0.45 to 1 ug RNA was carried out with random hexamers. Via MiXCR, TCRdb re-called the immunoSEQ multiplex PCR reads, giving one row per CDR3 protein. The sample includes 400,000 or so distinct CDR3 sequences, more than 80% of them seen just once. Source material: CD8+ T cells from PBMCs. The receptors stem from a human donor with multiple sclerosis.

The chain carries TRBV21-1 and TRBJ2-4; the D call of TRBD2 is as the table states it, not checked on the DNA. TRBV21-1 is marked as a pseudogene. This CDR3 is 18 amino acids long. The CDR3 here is CASSIYSGRSVVKNIQYF. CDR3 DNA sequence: TGTGCCAGCAGCATATATAGCGGGAGAAGTGTGGTCAAAAACATTCAGTACTTC.

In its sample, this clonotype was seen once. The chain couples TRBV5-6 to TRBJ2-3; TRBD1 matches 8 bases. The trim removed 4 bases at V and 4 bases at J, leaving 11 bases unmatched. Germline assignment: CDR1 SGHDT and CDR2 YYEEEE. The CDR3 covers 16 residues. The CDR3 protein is CASSIQGAGAPDTQYF. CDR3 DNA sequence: TGTGCCAGCAGCATTCAGGGGGCTGGGGCGCCAGATACGCAGTATTTT.

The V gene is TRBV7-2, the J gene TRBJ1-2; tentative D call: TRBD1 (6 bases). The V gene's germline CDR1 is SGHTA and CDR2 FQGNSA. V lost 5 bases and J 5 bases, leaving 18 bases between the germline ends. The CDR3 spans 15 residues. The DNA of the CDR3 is TGTGCCAGCAGCACACTAACCGGGACACTTTATGGCTACACCTTC. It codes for CASSTLTGTLYGYTF.

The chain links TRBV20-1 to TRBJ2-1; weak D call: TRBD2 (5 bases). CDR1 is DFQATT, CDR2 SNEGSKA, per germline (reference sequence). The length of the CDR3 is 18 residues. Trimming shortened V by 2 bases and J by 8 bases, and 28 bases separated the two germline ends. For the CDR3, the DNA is TGCAGTGCTAGACCCTCATTCCCGCATCAGGACTCTATCTATGAGCAGTTCTTC. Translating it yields CSARPSFPHQDSIYEQFF.

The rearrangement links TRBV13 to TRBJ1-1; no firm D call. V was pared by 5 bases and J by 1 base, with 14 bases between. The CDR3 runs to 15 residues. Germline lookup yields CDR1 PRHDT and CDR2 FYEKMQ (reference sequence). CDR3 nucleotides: TGTGCCAGCAGCCTCCCGACTGTCGGGAACACTGAAGCTTTCTTT. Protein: CASSLPTVGNTEAFF.

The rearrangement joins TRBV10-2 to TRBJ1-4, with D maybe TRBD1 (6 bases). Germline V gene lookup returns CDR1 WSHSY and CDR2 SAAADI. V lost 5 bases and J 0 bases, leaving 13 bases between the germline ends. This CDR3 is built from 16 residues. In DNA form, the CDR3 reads TGCGCCAGCAGTCGGGAAGAGGGGGCAACTAATGAAAAACTGTTTTTT. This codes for CASSREEGATNEKLFF.

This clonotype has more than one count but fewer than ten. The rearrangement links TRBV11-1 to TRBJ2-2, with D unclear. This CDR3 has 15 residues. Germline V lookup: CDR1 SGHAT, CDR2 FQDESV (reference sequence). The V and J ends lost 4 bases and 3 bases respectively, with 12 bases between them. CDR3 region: CASSSTRRDTGELFF. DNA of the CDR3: TGTGCCAGCAGCTCGACACGACGTGACACCGGGGAGCTGTTTTTT.

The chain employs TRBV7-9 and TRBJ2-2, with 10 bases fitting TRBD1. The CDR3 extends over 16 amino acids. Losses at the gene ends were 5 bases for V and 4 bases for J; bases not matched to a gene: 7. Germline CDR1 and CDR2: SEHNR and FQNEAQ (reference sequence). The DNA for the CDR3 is TGTGCCAGCAGCCCCACGACAGGGGGCCGCACCGGGGAGCTGTTTTTT. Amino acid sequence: CASSPTTGGRTGELFF.

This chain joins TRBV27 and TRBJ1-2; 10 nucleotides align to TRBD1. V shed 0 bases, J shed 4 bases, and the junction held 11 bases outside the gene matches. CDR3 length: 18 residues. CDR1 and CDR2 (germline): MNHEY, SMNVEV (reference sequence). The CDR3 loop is CASSLSPDRGEIGYGYTF. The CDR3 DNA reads TGTGCCAGCAGTTTATCGCCGGACAGGGGGGAGATAGGCTATGGCTACACCTTC.

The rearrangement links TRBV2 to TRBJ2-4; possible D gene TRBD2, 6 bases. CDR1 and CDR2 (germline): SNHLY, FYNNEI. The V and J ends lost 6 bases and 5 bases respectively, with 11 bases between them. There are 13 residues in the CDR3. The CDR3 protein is CASRTTGENIQYF. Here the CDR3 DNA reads TGTGCCAGCAGGACGACGGGGGAAAACATTCAGTACTTC.

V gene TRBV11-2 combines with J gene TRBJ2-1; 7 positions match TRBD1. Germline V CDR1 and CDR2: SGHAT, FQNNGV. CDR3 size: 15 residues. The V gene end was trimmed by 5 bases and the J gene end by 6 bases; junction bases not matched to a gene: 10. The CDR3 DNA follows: TGTGCCAGCAGCCCAAACAGGGGAGTAAGCAATGAGCAGTTCTTC. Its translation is CASSPNRGVSNEQFF.

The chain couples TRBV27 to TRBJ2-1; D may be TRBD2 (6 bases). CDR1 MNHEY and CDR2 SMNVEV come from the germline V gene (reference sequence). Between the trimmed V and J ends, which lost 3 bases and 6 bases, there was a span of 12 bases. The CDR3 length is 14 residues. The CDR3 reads CASSFPEGSNEQFF. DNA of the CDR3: TGTGCCAGCAGTTTTCCGGAGGGCTCCAATGAGCAGTTCTTC.

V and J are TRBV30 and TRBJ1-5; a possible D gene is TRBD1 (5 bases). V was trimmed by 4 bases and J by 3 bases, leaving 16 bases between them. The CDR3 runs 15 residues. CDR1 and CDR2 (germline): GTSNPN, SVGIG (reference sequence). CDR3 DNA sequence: TGTGCCTGGACCCCTGACCCGGGGCTCAATCAGCCCCAGCATTTT. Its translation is CAWTPDPGLNQPQHF.

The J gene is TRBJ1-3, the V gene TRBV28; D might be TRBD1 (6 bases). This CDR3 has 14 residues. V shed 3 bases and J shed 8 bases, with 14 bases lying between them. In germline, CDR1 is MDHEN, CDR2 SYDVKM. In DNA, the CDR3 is TGTGCCAGCAGTTTCTTGGGGACAACGGACACCATATATTTT. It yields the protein CASSFLGTTDTIYF.

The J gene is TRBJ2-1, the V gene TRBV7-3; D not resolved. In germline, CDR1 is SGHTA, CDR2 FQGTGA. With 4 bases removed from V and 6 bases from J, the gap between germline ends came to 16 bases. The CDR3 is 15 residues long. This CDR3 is CASSSIVSPLNEQFF. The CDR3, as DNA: TGTGCCAGCAGCTCAATAGTATCCCCCCTCAATGAGCAGTTCTTC.

CDR3 sequence: CAWTLGGEQYF. The CDR3, as DNA: TGTGCCTGGACTCTCGGGGGGGAGCAGTACTTC. The chain has TRBV30 and TRBJ2-7, with 7 bases identical to TRBD2. CDR1 and CDR2 from the germline V gene are GTSNPN and SVGIG (reference sequence). The CDR3 is made up of 11 amino acids. J lost 7 bases, V lost 4 bases, and 4 bases had no gene match. Filled out from reference TRBV30 and TRBJ2-7, the complete variable domain reads SQTIHQWPATLVQPVGSPLSLECTVEGTSNPNLYWYRQAAGRGLQLLFYSVGIGQISSEVPQNLSASRPQDRQFILSSKKLLLSDSGFYLCAWTLGGEQYFGPGTRLTVT.

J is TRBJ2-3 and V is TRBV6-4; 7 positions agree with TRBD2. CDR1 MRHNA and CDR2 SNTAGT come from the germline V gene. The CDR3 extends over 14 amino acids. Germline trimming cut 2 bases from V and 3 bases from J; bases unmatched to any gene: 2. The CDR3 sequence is CASSDGRETDTQYF. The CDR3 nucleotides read TGTGCCAGCAGTGACGGGCGGGAGACAGATACGCAGTATTTT.

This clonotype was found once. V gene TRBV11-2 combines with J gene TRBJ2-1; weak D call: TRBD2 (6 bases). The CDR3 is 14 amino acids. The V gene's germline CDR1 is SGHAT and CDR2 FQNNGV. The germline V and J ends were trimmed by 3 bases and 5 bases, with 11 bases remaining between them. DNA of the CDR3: TGTGCCAGCAGCTTGCCTAGCGCGAACAATGAGCAGTTCTTC. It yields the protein CASSLPSANNEQFF.